A selection of T cell receptor beta chains follows, all from one sample in a study of identical twins. TCRdb analysed the 5' RACE reads with MiXCR anew, one entry per CDR3 protein. The sample contains 1.5 million to 2 million distinct CDR3 sequences, less than 40% of which appear only once. Sequenced sample: cord blood. These receptor sequences come from a newborn girl in good health. Both conserved end residues are part of each CDR3. The order of the fields is J gene, D gene, V gene, clone size, CDR3 protein, CDR3 DNA. The D gene is left open where the match is weak. Rows may omit the clone size; those that give it use once, few, many or a size class.

j_call: TRBJ2-7; d_call: -; v_call: TRBV15; clone_size: -; cdr3_aa: CATSGRQEGEQYF; cdr3_nt: TGTGCCACCAGCGGCAGACAGGAAGGCGAGCAGTACTTC
j_call: TRBJ1-2; d_call: -; v_call: TRBV7-9; clone_size: -; cdr3_aa: CASYREDFGLGYTF; cdr3_nt: TGTGCCAGCTACCGGGAAGACTTCGGTCTCGGCTACACCTTC
j_call: TRBJ1-2; d_call: TRBD1; v_call: TRBV20-1; clone_size: -; cdr3_aa: CSARFPTGPGYTF; cdr3_nt: TGCAGTGCTAGGTTCCCGACAGGGCCTGGCTACACCTTC
j_call: TRBJ2-7; d_call: -; v_call: TRBV20-1; clone_size: few; cdr3_aa: CSANRGTTSYEQYF; cdr3_nt: TGCAGTGCTAATAGGGGGACAACGTCCTACGAGCAGTACTTC
j_call: TRBJ1-4; d_call: -; v_call: TRBV28; clone_size: -; cdr3_aa: CASSLYLEKLFF; cdr3_nt: TGTGCCAGCAGTTTATATCTTGAAAAACTGTTTTTT
j_call: TRBJ1-2; d_call: -; v_call: TRBV12-3/TRBV12-4; clone_size: few; cdr3_aa: CASSLFSAGSYGYTF; cdr3_nt: TGTGCCAGCAGCCTCTTCTCGGCCGGATCCTATGGCTACACCTTC
j_call: TRBJ2-3; d_call: TRBD2; v_call: TRBV6-1; clone_size: -; cdr3_aa: CASSEARGLAGPTYTQYF; cdr3_nt: TGTGCCAGCAGTGAAGCGCGGGGACTAGCGGGGCCCACGTATACGCAGTATTTT
j_call: TRBJ2-5; d_call: -; v_call: TRBV20-1; clone_size: many; cdr3_aa: CSAPKYGTRDGETQYF; cdr3_nt: TGCAGTGCTCCTAAATACGGGACTCGTGATGGAGAGACCCAGTACTTC
j_call: TRBJ2-2; d_call: TRBD2; v_call: TRBV20-1; clone_size: -; cdr3_aa: CSAAGGANTGELFF; cdr3_nt: TGCAGTGCGGCCGGGGGGGCGAACACCGGGGAGCTGTTTTTT
j_call: TRBJ2-1; d_call: TRBD2; v_call: TRBV7-9; clone_size: -; cdr3_aa: CASSLAGTSGRAYNEQFF; cdr3_nt: TGTGCCAGCAGCTTAGCGGGGACTAGCGGGAGGGCCTACAATGAGCAGTTCTTC
j_call: TRBJ2-1; d_call: TRBD2; v_call: TRBV29-1; clone_size: few; cdr3_aa: CSVVGGSVNNEQFF; cdr3_nt: TGCAGCGTTGTGGGGGGGAGTGTAAACAATGAGCAGTTCTTC
j_call: TRBJ2-5; d_call: TRBD2; v_call: TRBV5-1; clone_size: few; cdr3_aa: CASSLGLAGAPLYQETQYF; cdr3_nt: TGCGCCAGCAGCCTAGGACTAGCGGGGGCTCCCTTGTACCAAGAGACCCAGTACTTC
j_call: TRBJ2-7; d_call: TRBD2; v_call: TRBV7-9; clone_size: -; cdr3_aa: CASSYPSYPGGNVYEQYF; cdr3_nt: TGTGCCAGCAGCTACCCTTCTTACCCCGGGGGGAACGTCTATGAGCAGTACTTC
j_call: TRBJ2-7; d_call: TRBD1; v_call: TRBV27; clone_size: few; cdr3_aa: CASRRTGKGIYEQYF; cdr3_nt: TGTGCCAGCCGCCGGACAGGGAAGGGGATTTACGAGCAGTACTTC
j_call: TRBJ1-6; d_call: -; v_call: TRBV9; clone_size: once; cdr3_aa: CASSPRAGFYNSPLHF; cdr3_nt: TGTGCCAGCAGCCCTCGGGCGGGATTCTATAATTCACCCCTCCACTTT
j_call: TRBJ2-5; d_call: -; v_call: TRBV20-1; clone_size: -; cdr3_aa: CSAMRAGINNEQYF; cdr3_nt: TGCAGTGCTATGCGGGCCGGAATTAACAATGAGCAGTACTTC
j_call: TRBJ2-7; d_call: TRBD2; v_call: TRBV12-3/TRBV12-4; clone_size: few; cdr3_aa: CASSSGTRSSEQYF; cdr3_nt: TGTGCCAGCAGTTCCGGGACTAGAAGTTCCGAGCAGTACTTC
j_call: TRBJ2-7; d_call: -; v_call: TRBV27; clone_size: -; cdr3_aa: CASSKNGDSYEQYF; cdr3_nt: TGTGCCAGCAGTAAAAACGGGGACTCCTACGAGCAGTACTTC
j_call: TRBJ2-3; d_call: -; v_call: TRBV20-1; clone_size: few; cdr3_aa: CSASGRGVGRGTDTQYF; cdr3_nt: TGCAGTGCTAGTGGCCGCGGTGTAGGGAGAGGCACAGATACGCAGTATTTT
j_call: TRBJ2-5; d_call: -; v_call: TRBV5-1; clone_size: few; cdr3_aa: CASSLPLGVQETQYF; cdr3_nt: TGCGCCAGCAGCTTGCCTCTGGGGGTCCAAGAGACCCAGTACTTC
j_call: TRBJ2-7; d_call: TRBD2; v_call: TRBV28; clone_size: many; cdr3_aa: CASTLAGAYEQYF; cdr3_nt: TGTGCCAGCACCCTAGCGGGAGCCTACGAGCAGTACTTC
j_call: TRBJ1-1; d_call: -; v_call: TRBV10-3; clone_size: -; cdr3_aa: CAIKGTAMNTEAFF; cdr3_nt: TGTGCCATCAAGGGGACGGCAATGAACACTGAAGCTTTCTTT
j_call: TRBJ2-1; d_call: -; v_call: TRBV7-6; clone_size: few; cdr3_aa: CASSLNRPTHQIRNEQFF; cdr3_nt: TGTGCCAGCAGCTTAAACAGGCCCACACACCAAATCCGCAATGAGCAGTTCTTC
j_call: TRBJ2-1; d_call: -; v_call: TRBV10-3; clone_size: -; cdr3_aa: CAISGGGRSYNEQFF; cdr3_nt: TGTGCCATCAGTGGCGGGGGCCGCTCCTACAATGAGCAGTTCTTC
j_call: TRBJ2-7; d_call: TRBD2; v_call: TRBV13; clone_size: few; cdr3_aa: CASSLGLAGAYYEQYF; cdr3_nt: TGTGCCAGCAGCTTAGGCCTAGCGGGGGCGTACTACGAGCAGTACTTC
j_call: TRBJ2-1; d_call: TRBD2; v_call: TRBV29-1; clone_size: few; cdr3_aa: CSVELGLADNEQFF; cdr3_nt: TGCAGCGTTGAATTAGGACTAGCCGACAATGAGCAGTTCTTC
j_call: TRBJ2-3; d_call: TRBD1; v_call: TRBV2; clone_size: -; cdr3_aa: CASSALTGGGTDTQYF; cdr3_nt: TGTGCCAGCAGTGCCCTGACAGGGGGCGGAACAGATACGCAGTATTTT
j_call: TRBJ2-1; d_call: TRBD2; v_call: TRBV29-1; clone_size: many; cdr3_aa: CSVVASGNNEQFF; cdr3_nt: TGCAGCGTTGTCGCTAGCGGTAACAATGAGCAGTTCTTC
j_call: TRBJ2-7; d_call: TRBD1; v_call: TRBV2; clone_size: -; cdr3_aa: CARANLQGTSYEQYF; cdr3_nt: TGTGCCAGGGCAAACTTACAGGGGACGTCCTACGAGCAGTACTTC
j_call: TRBJ1-6; d_call: -; v_call: TRBV20-1; clone_size: once; cdr3_aa: CSAREQGRTYNSPLHF; cdr3_nt: TGCAGTGCTAGAGAGCAGGGGCGGACCTATAATTCACCCCTCCACTTT
j_call: TRBJ1-2; d_call: -; v_call: TRBV12-3/TRBV12-4; clone_size: -; cdr3_aa: CASRGPGRNGYTF; cdr3_nt: TGTGCCAGCAGGGGCCCGGGGAGGAATGGCTACACCTTC
j_call: TRBJ2-5; d_call: TRBD2; v_call: TRBV20-1; clone_size: -; cdr3_aa: CSASVRVAGGPVKTQYF; cdr3_nt: TGCAGTGCTAGTGTCCGCGTGGCGGGAGGGCCGGTTAAGACCCAGTACTTC
j_call: TRBJ1-3; d_call: -; v_call: TRBV28; clone_size: -; cdr3_aa: CATSRPSGNTIYF; cdr3_nt: TGTGCCACCTCTCGACCCTCTGGAAACACCATATATTTT
j_call: TRBJ2-7; d_call: TRBD1; v_call: TRBV5-1; clone_size: -; cdr3_aa: CASSSGTGGFYEQYF; cdr3_nt: TGCGCCAGCAGCTCCGGGACAGGGGGTTTCTACGAGCAGTACTTC
j_call: TRBJ1-4; d_call: -; v_call: TRBV7-9; clone_size: -; cdr3_aa: CASGTEEKLFF; cdr3_nt: TGTGCCAGCGGCACTGAGGAAAAACTGTTTTTT
j_call: TRBJ2-6; d_call: -; v_call: TRBV12-3/TRBV12-4; clone_size: -; cdr3_aa: CASSRDSGANVLTF; cdr3_nt: TGTGCCAGCAGCAGGGACTCTGGGGCCAACGTCCTGACTTTC
j_call: TRBJ2-3; d_call: -; v_call: TRBV15; clone_size: many; cdr3_aa: CATSRDSGITDTQYF; cdr3_nt: TGTGCCACCAGCAGAGATAGCGGTATAACAGATACGCAGTATTTT
j_call: TRBJ2-3; d_call: TRBD1; v_call: TRBV5-1; clone_size: -; cdr3_aa: CASSFRQGGTTDTQYF; cdr3_nt: TGCGCCAGCAGCTTTAGACAGGGTGGGACCACAGATACGCAGTATTTT
j_call: TRBJ2-1; d_call: -; v_call: TRBV7-2; clone_size: few; cdr3_aa: CASGPEGFF; cdr3_nt: TGTGCCAGCGGTCCGGAGGGGTTCTTC
j_call: TRBJ1-6; d_call: -; v_call: TRBV20-1; clone_size: -; cdr3_aa: CSARVQGGDSPLHF; cdr3_nt: TGCAGTGCTAGAGTTCAGGGCGGCGATTCACCCCTCCACTTT